The 25 T cell receptor beta chains below were found in one sample sequenced in a study of regulatory T cells in long-lasting Graves disease. In building TCR beta libraries, iRepertoire HTBI primers were used together with Arm-PCR of CDR3 regions. TCRdb redid the calling of the multiplex PCR reads with MiXCR, one entry per CDR3 protein. This table has some 280,000 distinct CDR3 sequences, roughly a fifth appearing once. The time point was: persistent/refractory GD, antithyroid drugs over 5 years with positive TRAb. Making the TCR library involved RNA that had been extracted from PBMCs. The source was peripheral blood mononuclear cells (PBMCs), collected when the disease was refractory, from a patient treated with antithyroid drugs. The receptors were gathered from a female donor with Graves disease.

This chain uses TRBV20-1 with TRBJ1-1; 7 nucleotides agree with TRBD1. In germline, CDR1 is DFQATT, CDR2 SNEGSKA (reference sequence). The CDR3 loop spans 13 amino acids. Losses at the gene ends were 5 bases for V and 1 base for J; bases not matched to a gene: 4. CDR3 nucleotide sequence: TGCAGTGCTCCGGGACAGTCGAACACTGAAGCTTTCTTT. It translates to CSAPGQSNTEAFF.

This clonotype was detected ten times or more. This chain connects TRBV28 to TRBJ2-7; TRBD2 is a possible D gene (7 bases). Per the germline V gene, CDR1 is MDHEN and CDR2 is SYDVKM. V shed 5 bases and J shed 2 bases, with 19 bases lying between them. This CDR3 comprises 16 residues. The CDR3 loop is CASSPRGAGATYEQYF. CDR3 sequence (DNA): TGTGCCAGCAGTCCCAGAGGGGCGGGGGCGACCTACGAGCAGTACTTC.

This clonotype was counted between two and nine times. The rearrangement links TRBV9 to TRBJ2-7; TRBD2 might be the D (5 bases). V was shortened by 3 bases and J by 5 bases, with 18 bases between the two germline ends. CDR3 length equals 15 residues. The V gene's germline CDR1 is SGDLS and CDR2 YYNGEE. The CDR3 loop is CASSASLRSNDEQYF. CDR3 nucleotide sequence: TGTGCCAGCAGCGCTAGCCTCAGAAGTAACGACGAGCAGTACTTC.

This clonotype appeared a single time. The chain links TRBV30 to TRBJ1-1, with D perhaps matching TRBD1 (5 bases). V lost 5 bases, J lost 6 bases, and 16 bases lay in between. The germline CDR1 and CDR2 sequences are GTSNPN and SVGIG (reference sequence). CDR3 length: 13 residues. The CDR3 DNA is TGTGCCTGGGGGCAGGGCAGTGGCGCTGAAGCTTTCTTT. As protein: CAWGQGSGAEAFF.

This chain joins TRBV12-3 or TRBV12-4 and TRBJ2-2, with D possibly matching TRBD1 (6 bases). The CDR3 has 14 residues. V lost 6 bases, J lost 1 base, and 9 bases lay in between. The CDR3 is CASSWTVNTGELFF. The CDR3 DNA is TGTGCCAGCAGCTGGACAGTGAACACCGGGGAGCTGTTTTTT.

This clonotype was seen ten or more times. This chain connects TRBV28 to TRBJ1-1, with TRBD1 identical over 7 bases. CDR3 length: 14 amino acids. Germline CDR1 MDHEN, CDR2 SYDVKM. The V gene end was trimmed by 8 bases and the J gene end by 6 bases; junction bases not matched to a gene: 12. In DNA, the CDR3 is TGTGCCAGCGGCTGGGGAGGGGGCGCGGCTGAAGCTTTCTTT. Residues: CASGWGGGAAEAFF.

In regard to this clonotype: A clone one base away is much larger, so this may be a read error. Because it lacks the conserved phenylalanine or tryptophan at the end, this CDR3 is likely a read error. The CDR3 region is CASSYHTANTEAFS. The CDR3 nucleotides are TGTGCCAGCAGTTATCACACCGCTAACACTGAAGCTTTCTCT. The V gene is TRBV12-3 or TRBV12-4, the J gene TRBJ1-1; D is undetermined. V was trimmed by 4 bases and J by 2 bases, leaving 11 bases between them. This CDR3 contains 14 residues.

This chain connects TRBV6-2 or TRBV6-3 to TRBJ2-7; 10 bases align to TRBD1. Germline lookup yields CDR1 MNHEY and CDR2 SVGEGT. CDR3 size: 15 residues. The trim removed 5 bases at V and 3 bases at J, leaving 7 bases unmatched. The CDR3 coding sequence is TGTGCCAGCAGTCCCGGGACAGGGGTAGTCTACGAGCAGTACTTC. Translation gives CASSPGTGVVYEQYF.

The chain combines TRBV18 with TRBJ2-7, with 9 bases fitting TRBD1. Trimming at V came to 3 bases and at J to 2 bases, leaving 17 bases not matched to a gene. This CDR3 has 19 amino acids. Germline loops: CDR1 KGHSH, CDR2 LQKENI. The CDR3 DNA is TGTGCCAGCTCACCTTTAGTGGACAGGGGTAGCTCAGCGCCCTACGAGCAGTACTTC. Protein product: CASSPLVDRGSSAPYEQYF.

About this clonotype itself: The junction departs from germline at one end; a sequencing error may be responsible. V gene TRBV12-3 or TRBV12-4 combines with J gene TRBJ2-7; D gene uncertain. The CDR3 consists of 11 residues. CDR3 nucleotide sequence: TGTGCCTGCAGTGTATCCTACGAGCAGTACTTC. As protein: CACSVSYEQYF.

The chain combines TRBV5-1 with TRBJ2-7; the D is unclear. Germline V lookup: CDR1 SGHRS, CDR2 YFSETQ. The germline V and J ends were trimmed by 0 bases and 6 bases, with 13 bases remaining between them. The CDR3 runs 14 residues. For the CDR3, the DNA is TGCGCCAGCAGCTTGGATGGATTTGTGGCCGAGCAGTACTTC. Translated: CASSLDGFVAEQYF.

This clonotype was detected only a few times. The chain is built from TRBV14 and TRBJ1-4; D remains ambiguous. V was clipped by 2 bases and J by 1 base, with 11 bases between them. CDR3 length equals 16 residues. The germline gives CDR1 SGHDN, CDR2 FVKESK. The CDR3 nucleotides are TGTGCCAGCAGCCAACCAGTGGTTGGAACTAATGAAAAACTGTTTTTT. This translates into CASSQPVVGTNEKLFF.

At least ten counts were recorded for this clonotype. The chain uses TRBV12-3 or TRBV12-4 and TRBJ2-7; TRBD2 is a possible D gene (6 bases). The CDR3 extends over 14 amino acids. Trimming took off 5 bases at V and 7 bases at J, with 18 bases between the two ends. CDR3 nucleotides: TGTGCCAGCAGTCCAACGGGAGTACGGAGTGAGCAGTACTTC. Its translation: CASSPTGVRSEQYF.

V usage is TRBV24-1 and J usage is TRBJ2-7; D unclear. The CDR3 has 13 residues. V was shortened by 4 bases and J by 6 bases, with 12 bases between the two germline ends. CDR1 is KGHDR and CDR2 is SFDVKD in the germline V gene. CDR3 residues: CATSDSTWGEQYF. Here the CDR3 DNA reads TGTGCCACCAGTGACTCAACCTGGGGCGAGCAGTACTTC.

This clonotype was recorded at least ten times. The chain couples TRBV15 to TRBJ2-7; D may be TRBD2 (7 bases). Trimming cost V 5 bases and J 6 bases, with 14 bases left between them. This CDR3 contains 13 residues. Looked up from germline, CDR1 is LNHNV and CDR2 is YYDKDF (reference sequence). DNA of the CDR3: TGTGCCACCAGCGAAAGGGGGGGGAGCGAGCAGTACTTC. Translating gives CATSERGGSEQYF.

The genes are TRBV3-1 and TRBJ2-2; TRBD2 matches at 8 bases. V was clipped by 0 bases and J by 6 bases; unmatched bases: 9. CDR3 length: 17 residues. The germline V gene has CDR1 LGHDT and CDR2 YNNKEL (reference sequence). The chain's CDR3 is CASSQEIGLAGSGELFF. The CDR3 nucleotides read TGTGCCAGCAGCCAAGAAATAGGGCTAGCGGGCTCCGGGGAGCTGTTTTTT. Supplemented by reference TRBV3-1 and TRBJ2-2, the full variable domain reads DTAVSQTPKYLVTQMGNDKSIKCEQNLGHDTMYWYKQDSKKFLKIMFSYNNKELIINETVPNRFSPKSPDKAHLNLHINSLELGDSAVYFCASSQEIGLAGSGELFFGEGSRLTVL.

This clonotype was detected many times. The rearrangement joins TRBV2 to TRBJ2-7; 11 positions agree with TRBD2. This CDR3 has 15 residues. The germline V gene has CDR1 SNHLY and CDR2 FYNNEI. The J segment lost 3 bases and the V segment lost 7 bases, leaving 8 bases of the junction unmatched. The CDR3 loop is CASKTSGIISYEQYF. The CDR3 coding sequence is TGTGCCAGCAAGACTAGCGGGATCATAAGCTACGAGCAGTACTTC.

To note about this clonotype: Germline is not matched at one junction end, which may reflect a read error. The CDR3 nucleotides read TGCAGTGCGAGAGGGACAGAACTTGAAAAACTGTTTTTT. Translating gives CSARGTELEKLFF. This sequence joins TRBV20-1 and TRBJ1-4; TRBD1 matches 7 bases. Germline V gene sequence: CDR1 DFQATT, CDR2 SNEGSKA (reference sequence). The CDR3 is 13 amino acids.

In this sample, this clonotype turned up many times. The chain has TRBV9 and TRBJ2-5; D remains ambiguous. V lost 4 bases to trimming and J lost 5 bases, with 27 bases between them. CDR1 and CDR2 (germline): SGDLS, YYNGEE. The length of the CDR3 is 18 residues. The CDR3 sequence: CASSPSWSSRPLSETQYF. The CDR3 bases are TGTGCCAGCAGCCCCTCGTGGAGTAGCAGACCACTCAGCGAGACCCAGTACTTC.

The DNA of the CDR3 is TGCGCCAGCAGCCAATTACCTAGCGGGGAACAAGAGACCCAGTACTTC. Residues: CASSQLPSGEQETQYF. This chain uses TRBV4-1 with TRBJ2-5; 9 bases fit TRBD2. This CDR3 has 16 amino acids. The germline gives CDR1 MGHRA, CDR2 YSYEKL. Unmatched junction bases numbered 6, after V lost 2 bases and J lost 2 bases.

This clonotype has ten or more counts. The chain joins TRBV30 to TRBJ2-7; 8 bases are shared with TRBD2. CDR1 and CDR2 (germline): GTSNPN, SVGIG (reference sequence). The CDR3 spans 14 residues. After removal of 1 base from V and 4 bases from J, the junction contained 6 bases not matched to a gene. For the CDR3, the DNA is TGTGCCTGGAGTGGGGGACTAGGAACGTACGAGCAGTACTTC. Its protein is CAWSGGLGTYEQYF. Looking up the rest from reference TRBV30 and TRBJ2-7 gives the full variable domain: SQTIHQWPATLVQPVGSPLSLECTVEGTSNPNLYWYRQAAGRGLQLLFYSVGIGQISSEVPQNLSASRPQDRQFILSSKKLLLSDSGFYLCAWSGGLGTYEQYFGPGTRLTVT.

J is TRBJ1-5 and V is TRBV15; TRBD1 might be the D (5 bases). The germline V and J ends were trimmed by 0 bases and 4 bases, with 10 bases remaining between them. Germline CDR1 and CDR2: LNHNV and YYDKDF (reference sequence). The CDR3 consists of 15 residues. The CDR3 sequence is CATSRDLGENQPQHF. The CDR3 DNA sequence: TGTGCCACCAGCAGAGATTTGGGGGAAAATCAGCCCCAGCATTTT. Combining the CDR3 with reference TRBV15 and TRBJ1-5 gives the whole variable domain DAMVIQNPRYQVTQFGKPVTLSCSQTLNHNVMYWYQQKSSQAPKLLFHYYDKDFNNEADTPDNFQSRRPNTSFCFLDIRSPGLGDTAMYLCATSRDLGENQPQHFGDGTRLSIL.

This chain uses TRBV12-3 or TRBV12-4 with TRBJ2-2; 7 bases fit TRBD1. V gave up 5 bases and J gave up 1 base; unmatched junction bases: 4. The CDR3 is 15 amino acids. CDR3 DNA: TGTGCCAGCAGTCTCGGACAGGAGAACACCGGGGAGCTGTTTTTT. As protein: CASSLGQENTGELFF.

The rearrangement uses TRBV20-1 and TRBJ2-7; 13 nucleotides align to TRBD2. CDR3 length: 15 residues. The trim removed 5 bases at V and 5 bases at J, leaving 9 bases unmatched. Looked up from germline, CDR1 is DFQATT and CDR2 is SNEGSKA (reference sequence). The CDR3: CSADSLAGGLDEQYF. CDR3 nucleotide sequence: TGCAGTGCTGACTCACTAGCGGGAGGGTTAGACGAGCAGTACTTC.

To note about this clonotype: A much more abundant neighbour one base away suggests this may be a read error. This chain uses TRBV6-1 with TRBJ2-5; 7 bases line up with TRBD2. This CDR3 has 13 amino acids. Germline V lookup: CDR1 MNHNS, CDR2 SASEGT. Written as DNA, the CDR3 is TGTGCCGGCAGACCCGGACTAGGAGAGACCCAGTACTTC. Translated: CAGRPGLGETQYF.